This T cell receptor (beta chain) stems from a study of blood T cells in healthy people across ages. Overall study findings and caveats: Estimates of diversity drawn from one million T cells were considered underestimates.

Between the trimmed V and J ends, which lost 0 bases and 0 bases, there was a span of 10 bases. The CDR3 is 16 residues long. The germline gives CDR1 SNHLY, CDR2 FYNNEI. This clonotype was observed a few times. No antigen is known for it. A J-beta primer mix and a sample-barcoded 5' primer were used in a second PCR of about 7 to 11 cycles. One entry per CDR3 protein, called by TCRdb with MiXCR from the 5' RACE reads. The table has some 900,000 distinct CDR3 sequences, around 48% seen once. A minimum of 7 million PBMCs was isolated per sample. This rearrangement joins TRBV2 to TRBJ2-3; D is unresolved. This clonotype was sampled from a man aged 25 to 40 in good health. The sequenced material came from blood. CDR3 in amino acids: CASSEARTPSTDTQYF. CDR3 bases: TGTGCCAGCAGTGAAGCCCGGACCCCTAGCACAGATACGCAGTATTTT.